This T cell receptor (beta chain) was obtained from a study of T cell responses to AZD1222 COVID-19 vaccine (dated by TCRdb to 2020 to 2022). Background for the entire study: A total of 230 to 250 trial participants underwent TCR sequencing, of whom about 210 received two doses of AZD1222 and about 25 received two doses of the MenACWY control vaccine. Enrollment into the trials was organized by age into subgroups of 18-55, 56-69 and 70-plus years, and those subgroups contained roughly 150, 30 and 60 TCR-sequenced participants, respectively.

The CDR3 regions of human TCRbeta chains were analyzed by immunosequencing. The original pipeline was this. TCRs in the repertoires were compared against a reference library of SARS-CoV-2-specific TCRs that had been generated with the MIRA antigen-specificity platform. Breadth was defined as the fraction of unique TCRs that were SARS-CoV-2-associated, and depth was defined as the fraction of total T cells that were SARS-CoV-2-associated. Using the MIRA data, each spike-specific TCR was mapped to the spike region that the TCR reacts to and placed in a CD4 or CD8 class. Log10-transformed breadth and depth values were compared by one-way ANOVA with Sidak's multiple comparisons tests. TCRdb holds this immuneACCESS table with in-frame rearrangements only. Some clones are missing; in checked studies, unresolved V genes explain under half, and the rest has no known cause. V and J calls and clone size are those listed in that table; D and trimming were worked out from the DNA. This sample holds some 200,000 clones; approximately 91% were observed only once. The top ten hold about 1.8% of the sample.

In light of the paper, this sample's time point label describes: about 28 days (+/-7) after the second vaccine dose. AZD1222 recipients with second doses at about 4 weeks or about 12 weeks were pooled, because spike-specific TCR depth and breadth did not differ between schedules. Samples from vaccinated people were obtained from the UK trials COV001 and COV002, which included a single-blind randomized controlled phase 2/3 trial of AZD1222 (ChAdOx1 nCoV-19) in healthy adults. For TCRbeta chain sequencing, PBMC samples were collected from trial participants at day 0 and at day 28 after the second dose. Broader findings and caveats from the paper: Reportedly, close to half of the unique spike-specific TCRs recognized epitopes lying outside the regions that are mutated in the B.1.351 and B.1.1.7 variants. Because no day 14 peak-response samples were available, the repertoires could be characterized only after the peak T cell response. Participants were mostly white British and included more females than males, and it was suggested by the authors that clonal diversity may have been underestimated. Conclusions about previously exposed vaccinees are limited, since just five or six AZD1222 recipients were seropositive for SARS-CoV-2 at baseline. In the small 56-69-year group, the increase in depth fell short of significance, most likely because of low power. Spike-specific TCR breadth and depth rose significantly after two AZD1222 doses compared with day 0 and with MenACWY recipients. The whole spike protein was spanned by vaccine-associated CD4 TCRs, and dominant responses were seen in regions 160-218 and 743-854.

V loses 7 bases of germline sequence and J loses 3 bases, and the interval between the two ends is 16 bases. According to the germline V gene, CDR1 reads WSHSY and CDR2 reads SAAADI. From its cysteine to its phenylalanine, the CDR3 spans 14 amino acids. CDR3 DNA only is kept here, 42 bases in frame from base 1. For this clone: Its specific antigen is unknown. The input lacks base qualities; no much larger clone sits a single base away.

This receptor chain uses TRBV10-2 and TRBJ2-7, with no D gene named confidently. Material: peripheral blood, obtained 28 days after the second AZD1222 dose. The source is an adult who received the AZD1222 COVID-19 vaccine. Read as DNA, the sequence is TGCGCCAGCACGGCAAGTGCCTACAACTACGAGCAGTACTTC. Protein translation: CASTASAYNYEQYF.